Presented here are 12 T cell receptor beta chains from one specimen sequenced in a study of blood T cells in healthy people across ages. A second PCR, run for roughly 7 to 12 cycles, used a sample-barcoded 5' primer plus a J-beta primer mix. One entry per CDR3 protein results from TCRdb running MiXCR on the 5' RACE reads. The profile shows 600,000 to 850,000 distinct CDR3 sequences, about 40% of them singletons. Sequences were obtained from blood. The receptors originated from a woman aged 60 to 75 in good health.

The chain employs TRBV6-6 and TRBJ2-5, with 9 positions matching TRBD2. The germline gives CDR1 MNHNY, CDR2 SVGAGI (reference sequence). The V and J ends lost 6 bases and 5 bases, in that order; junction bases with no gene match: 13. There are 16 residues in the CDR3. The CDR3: CASRVIAGEGWETQYF. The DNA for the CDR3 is TGTGCCAGCAGGGTAATAGCGGGAGAAGGTTGGGAGACCCAGTACTTC.

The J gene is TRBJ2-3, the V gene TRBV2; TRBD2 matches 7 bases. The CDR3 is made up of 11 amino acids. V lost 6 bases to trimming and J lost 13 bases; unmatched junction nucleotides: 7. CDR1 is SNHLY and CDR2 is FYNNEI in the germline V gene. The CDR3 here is CASRGTIPKYF. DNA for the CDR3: TGTGCCAGCAGGGGGACTATCCCTAAGTATTTT.

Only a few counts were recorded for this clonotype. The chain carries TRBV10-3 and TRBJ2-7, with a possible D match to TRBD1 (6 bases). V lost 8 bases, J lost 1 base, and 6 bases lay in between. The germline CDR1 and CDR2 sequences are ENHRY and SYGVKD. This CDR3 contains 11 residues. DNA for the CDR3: TGTGCCATCGGACAGTCCTACGAGCAGTACTTC. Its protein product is CAIGQSYEQYF.

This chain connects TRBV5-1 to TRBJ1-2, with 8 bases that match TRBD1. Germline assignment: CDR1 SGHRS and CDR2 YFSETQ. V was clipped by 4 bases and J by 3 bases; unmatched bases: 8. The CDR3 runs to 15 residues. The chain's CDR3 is CASSRNLQGDYGYTF. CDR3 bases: TGCGCCAGCAGCCGGAATCTACAGGGGGACTATGGCTACACCTTC. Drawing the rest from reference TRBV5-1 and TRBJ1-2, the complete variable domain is KAGVTQTPRYLIKTRGQQVTLSCSPISGHRSVSWYQQTPGQGLQFLFEYFSETQRNKGNFPGRFSGRQFSNSRSEMNVSTLELGDSALYLCASSRNLQGDYGYTFGSGTRLTVV.

The CDR3 loop is CASSRGTSGDPYEQYF. In nucleotides, the CDR3 is TGTGCCAGCAGTAGGGGGACTAGCGGGGACCCCTACGAGCAGTACTTC. The gene calls are TRBV6-5 and TRBJ2-7; 13 bases line up with TRBD2. Trimming removed 5 bases from V and 2 bases from J; junction bases left unmatched: 6. The germline gives CDR1 MNHEY, CDR2 SVGAGI. The CDR3 contains 16 residues.

In DNA, the CDR3 is TGTGCCAGCGGAAAGGGAGGGGAATATAATGAAAAACTGTTTTTT. Protein: CASGKGGEYNEKLFF. V and J are TRBV27 and TRBJ1-4; D is possibly TRBD1 (5 bases). The CDR3 runs to 15 residues. The V gene's germline CDR1 is MNHEY and CDR2 SMNVEV (reference sequence). V lost 8 bases and J lost 4, with 17 bases in between. The whole variable domain, remainder taken from reference TRBV27 and TRBJ1-4, is EAQVTQNPRYLITVTGKKLTVTCSQNMNHEYMSWYRQDPGLGLRQIYYSMNVEVTDKGDVPEGYKVSRKEKRNFPLILESPSPNQTSLYFCASGKGGEYNEKLFFGSGTQLSVL.

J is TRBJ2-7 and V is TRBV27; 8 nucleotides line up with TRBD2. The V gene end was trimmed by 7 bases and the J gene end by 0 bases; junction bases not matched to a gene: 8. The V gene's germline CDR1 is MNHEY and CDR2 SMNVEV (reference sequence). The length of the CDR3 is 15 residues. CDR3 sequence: CASNNLAGNSYEQYF. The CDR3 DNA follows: TGTGCCAGCAACAATTTAGCGGGGAACTCCTACGAGCAGTACTTC.

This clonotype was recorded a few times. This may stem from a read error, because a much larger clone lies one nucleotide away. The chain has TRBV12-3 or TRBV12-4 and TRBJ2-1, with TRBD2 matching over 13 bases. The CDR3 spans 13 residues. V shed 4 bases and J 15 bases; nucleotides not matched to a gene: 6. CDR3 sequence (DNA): TGTGCCAGCAGTTGGGGGACTAGCGGGATCTGGTTCTTC. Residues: CASSWGTSGIWFF.

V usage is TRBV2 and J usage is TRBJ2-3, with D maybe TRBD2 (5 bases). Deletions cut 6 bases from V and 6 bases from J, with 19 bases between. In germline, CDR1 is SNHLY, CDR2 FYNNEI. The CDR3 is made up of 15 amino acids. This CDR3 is CASSTLALLRDTQYF. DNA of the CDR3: TGTGCCAGCAGCACTCTAGCTCTCCTCCGGGATACGCAGTATTTT.

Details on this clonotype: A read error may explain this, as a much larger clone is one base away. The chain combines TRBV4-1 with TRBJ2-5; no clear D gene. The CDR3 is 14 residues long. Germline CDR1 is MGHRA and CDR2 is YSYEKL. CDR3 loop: CVSSPDPNQETQYF. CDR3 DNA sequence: TGCGTCAGCAGCCCGGACCCTAACCAAGAGACCCAGTACTTC.

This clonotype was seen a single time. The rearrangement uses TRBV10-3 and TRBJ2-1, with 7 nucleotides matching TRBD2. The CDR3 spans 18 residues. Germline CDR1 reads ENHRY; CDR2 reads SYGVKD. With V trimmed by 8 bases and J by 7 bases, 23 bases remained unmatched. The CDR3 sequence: CAIGFGGGPSVALNEQFF. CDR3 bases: TGTGCCATCGGCTTCGGGGGAGGGCCTTCGGTAGCACTTAATGAGCAGTTCTTC.

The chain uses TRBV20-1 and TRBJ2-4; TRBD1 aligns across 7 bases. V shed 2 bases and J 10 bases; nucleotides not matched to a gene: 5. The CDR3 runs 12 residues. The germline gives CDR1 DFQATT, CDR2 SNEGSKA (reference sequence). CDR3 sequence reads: CSARKGQDIQYF. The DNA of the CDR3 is TGCAGTGCTAGAAAAGGACAGGATATTCAGTACTTC.